These 11 T cell receptor beta chains came from one sample sequenced in a study of OX40 agonist ivuxolimab in advanced cancers. Produced via immunoSEQ multiplex PCR; TCRdb's table is partial and in-frame only. Among about 77,000 clones listed, roughly 89% were seen once. The sample was CD4+ or CD8+ T cells sorted from blood, taken in a trial of the OX40 agonist ivuxolimab. Receptors were obtained from an adult with an advanced solid tumor such as melanoma, head and neck, liver or kidney cancer.

Worth noting for this clone: At the DNA level, this CDR3 is encoded by other sequences in the same sample as well. The chain is built from TRBV5-4 and TRBJ1-2, with 7 bases fitting TRBD1. The CDR3 runs 15 residues. Trimming at V came to 0 bases and at J to 0 bases, leaving 2 bases not matched to a gene. CDR1 SGHNT and CDR2 YYREEE come from the germline V gene (reference sequence). Written as DNA, the CDR3 is TGTGCCAGCAGCTTGGGAACAGGGGCTAACTATGGCTACACCTTC. Its translation is CASSLGTGANYGYTF.

V usage is TRBV19 and J usage is TRBJ1-6; 7 bases match TRBD1. V gave up 3 bases and J gave up 10 bases; unmatched junction bases: 9. CDR1 and CDR2 (germline): LNHDA, SQIVND (reference sequence). CDR3 length: 15 residues. The CDR3 nucleotides read TGTGCCAGTAGTATCGGGGGCCCAGGGGGATCACCCCTCCACTTT. Encoded protein: CASSIGGPGGSPLHF.

This chain uses TRBV29-1 with TRBJ1-2; a possible D gene is TRBD1 (6 bases). There are 13 residues in the CDR3. Germline CDR1 is SQVTM and CDR2 is ANQGSEA. Trimming took 5 bases from V and 6 from J, leaving 16 bases between them. The CDR3 sequence: CSVQKGGTDGYTF. The CDR3 region has the DNA TGCAGCGTTCAAAAGGGGGGGACGGATGGCTACACCTTC.

The genes are TRBV10-3 and TRBJ1-2; tentatively, D is TRBD1 (5 bases). Trimming left V 2 bases short and J 6 bases short, with 16 bases between. CDR1 is ENHRY, CDR2 SYGVKD, per germline. This CDR3 region has 15 residues. The CDR3 nucleotides read TGTGCCATCAGTGAGCAGGGTAGGGTGGGAAATGGCTACACCTTC. Its protein is CAISEQGRVGNGYTF.

This chain joins TRBV7-9 and TRBJ1-5; D is unclear. V lost 6 bases to trimming and J lost 3 bases, with 12 bases between them. CDR3 length: 14 amino acids. Germline CDR1 is SEHNR and CDR2 is FQNEAQ (reference sequence). CDR3 amino acids: CASSSGQANQPQHF. The CDR3 coding sequence is TGTGCCAGCAGTTCCGGGCAGGCCAATCAGCCCCAGCATTTT.

This sequence joins TRBV6-5 and TRBJ2-5; 9 nucleotides agree with TRBD1. The junction had 3 bases not matched to a gene; V was cut back by 6 bases and J by 4 bases. Germline CDR1 and CDR2: MNHEY and SVGAGI. The CDR3 is 13 amino acids. CDR3 region: CASSYRGPETQYF. CDR3 coding DNA: TGTGCCAGCAGCTACAGGGGGCCAGAGACCCAGTACTTC.

The rearrangement links TRBV5-1 to TRBJ1-2, with 8 bases fitting TRBD1. Looked up from germline, CDR1 is SGHRS and CDR2 is YFSETQ. V shed 0 bases, J shed 1 base, and the junction held 5 bases outside the gene matches. This CDR3 comprises 16 residues. This CDR3 is CASSLAQGAVNYGYTF. In DNA form, the CDR3 reads TGCGCCAGCAGCTTGGCCCAGGGGGCGGTTAACTATGGCTACACCTTC.

The chain recombines TRBV28 with TRBJ2-7; D perhaps matches TRBD1 (5 bases). CDR3 size: 11 residues. Trimming cost V 8 bases and J 5 bases, with 10 bases left between them. Germline V gives CDR1 MDHEN, CDR2 SYDVKM. The CDR3 DNA reads TGTGCCAGCGAAGGGGTGAACGAGCAGTACTTC. It encodes CASEGVNEQYF.

This chain links TRBV18 with TRBJ2-7, with D unresolved. V was cut by 3 bases and J by 3 bases, with 12 bases left in between. CDR1 and CDR2 from the germline V gene are KGHSH and LQKENI. The CDR3 spans 14 residues. The CDR3 protein is CASSPTAIHYEQYF. The CDR3 DNA follows: TGTGCCAGCTCACCTACAGCTATCCACTACGAGCAGTACTTC.

The chain combines TRBV7-2 with TRBJ2-5, with TRBD2 matching 11 bases. The junction had 14 bases not matched to a gene; V was cut back by 5 bases and J by 9 bases. CDR1 and CDR2 (germline): SGHTA, FQGNSA. This CDR3 comprises 16 residues. CDR3 DNA: TGTGCCAGCAGCCCCCTAGCGGGGGGTTACCCGGGGGCCCAGTACTTC. This sequence encodes CASSPLAGGYPGAQYF. The full variable domain, with the rest looked up from reference TRBV7-2 and TRBJ2-5, is GAGVSQSPSNKVTEKGKDVELRCDPISGHTALYWYRQSLGQGLEFLIYFQGNSAPDKSGLPSDRFSAERTGGSVSTLTIQRTQQEDSAVYLCASSPLAGGYPGAQYFGPGTRLLVL.

V gene TRBV5-1 combines with J gene TRBJ1-4, with D unresolved. CDR1 and CDR2 from the germline V gene are SGHRS and YFSETQ. V dropped 4 bases and J dropped 6 bases, with 16 bases sitting between them. This CDR3 comprises 15 residues. CDR3 sequence (DNA): TGCGCCAGCAGCCCCTACGGGGTATCAGATGAAAAACTGTTTTTT. This sequence encodes CASSPYGVSDEKLFF. Full variable domain (missing parts from reference TRBV5-1 and TRBJ1-4): KAGVTQTPRYLIKTRGQQVTLSCSPISGHRSVSWYQQTPGQGLQFLFEYFSETQRNKGNFPGRFSGRQFSNSRSEMNVSTLELGDSALYLCASSPYGVSDEKLFFGSGTQLSVL.